These 13 T cell receptor beta chains were all obtained from the same sample, sequenced in a study of metastatic and nonmetastatic thyroid tumors. TCRdb re-called the PCR reads via MiXCR. Of about 16,000 clones in the sample, around 23% were seen once. Patients underwent thyroid surgery, and none had received any treatment before it. Source material: adjacent normal tissue. These TCRs come from a female donor with papillary thyroid cancer or a benign thyroid nodule (not recorded which). Some clones in this sample may be carry-over from other donors' samples.

This rearrangement joins TRBV11-1 to TRBJ2-3, with D hard to call. The CDR3 length is 12 residues. CDR1 SGHAT and CDR2 FQDESV come from the germline V gene (reference sequence). V was shortened by 5 bases and J by 9 bases, with 12 bases between the two germline ends. The CDR3 reads CASSPHETTQYF. CDR3 DNA sequence: TGTGCCAGCAGCCCCCACGAGACCACGCAGTATTTT.

The V call is TRBV12-3 or TRBV12-4, the J call TRBJ2-7; TRBD1 is a possible D gene (6 bases). The V gene lost 5 bases and the J gene lost 2 bases, with 13 bases spanning the gap. The CDR3 runs to 14 residues. Here the CDR3 reads CASSNRDKPYEQYF. In nucleotides, the CDR3 is TGTGCCAGCAGTAATCGGGACAAACCCTACGAGCAGTACTTC.

This clone was counted only a few times. This chain connects TRBV11-1 to TRBJ1-4; tentatively, D is TRBD1 (5 bases). Germline V CDR1 and CDR2: SGHAT, FQDESV (reference sequence). This CDR3 has 18 residues. V lost 5 bases to trimming and J lost 0 bases, with 19 bases between them. In DNA, the CDR3 is TGTGCCAGCAGCCATAGGACCGCCTGGGACGCAACTAATGAAAAACTGTTTTTT. Its protein product is CASSHRTAWDATNEKLFF.

The chain carries TRBV7-9 and TRBJ1-4, with 7 bases fitting TRBD1. V lost 0 bases, J lost 5 bases, and 0 bases stayed unmatched. The CDR3 spans 14 residues. Germline CDR1 and CDR2: SEHNR and FQNEAQ (reference sequence). This CDR3 is CASSLAGQNEKLFF. The CDR3 coding sequence is TGTGCCAGCAGCTTAGCGGGACAGAATGAAAAACTGTTTTTT.

This clone has ten or more counts. The chain carries TRBV9 and TRBJ1-2, with TRBD1 as a possible D gene (6 bases). Germline CDR1 is SGDLS and CDR2 is YYNGEE. The V end lost 7 bases, the J end lost 4 bases, and 17 bases lay between the germline ends. CDR3 length: 14 residues. CDR3 nucleotides: TGTGCCAGCGGGGGGGGCAGAACTTTCTATGGCTACACCTTC. It translates to CASGGGRTFYGYTF.

The J gene is TRBJ2-7, the V gene TRBV6-5, with TRBD1 matching over 10 bases. V trimming: 2 bases; J trimming: 6 bases; junction bases outside the gene matches: 10. Germline V gene data show CDR1 as MNHEY and CDR2 as SVGAGI. The CDR3 length is 16 residues. The CDR3 sequence: CASSYRQGALGIEQYF. The DNA for the CDR3 is TGTGCCAGCAGTTACAGACAGGGGGCCCTGGGAATCGAGCAGTACTTC.

This chain connects TRBV30 to TRBJ2-2; D is possibly TRBD1 (6 bases). The CDR3 runs 14 residues. With 4 bases removed from V and 4 bases from J, the gap between germline ends came to 13 bases. Germline V gene data show CDR1 as GTSNPN and CDR2 as SVGIG (reference sequence). This CDR3 is CAWTVGAVTGELFF. The CDR3 DNA sequence: TGTGCCTGGACGGTGGGGGCGGTCACCGGGGAGCTGTTTTTT.

This clone has just a few counts. This chain connects TRBV2 to TRBJ1-2, with D uncertain. V lost 6 bases to trimming and J lost 6 bases, with 14 bases between them. CDR1 is SNHLY, CDR2 FYNNEI, per germline. CDR3 size: 13 residues. The CDR3 coding sequence is TGTGCCAGCAGGGGCCTCGTCCCGAATGGCTACACCTTC. Residues: CASRGLVPNGYTF.

Here the CDR3 DNA reads TGCGCCAGCGGTTCCAGACCTAATTCACCCCTCCACTTT. Translating gives CASGSRPNSPLHF. The gene calls are TRBV5-1 and TRBJ1-6, with no clear D. Germline V gene sequence: CDR1 SGHRS, CDR2 YFSETQ. The CDR3 is 13 amino acids. V lost 7 bases to trimming and J lost 6 bases, with 11 bases between them.

There are a few counts of this clone. This sample includes further DNA sequences coding for the same CDR3. J is TRBJ1-2 and V is TRBV6-1; no definite D call. V dropped 6 bases and J dropped 1 base, with 12 bases sitting between them. The CDR3 length is 14 residues. Germline CDR1 MNHNS, CDR2 SASEGT. The CDR3 loop is CASRVRPDNYGYTF. The CDR3 bases are TGTGCCAGCAGGGTTCGTCCGGATAACTATGGCTACACCTTC.

This clone was detected many times. The rearrangement joins TRBV7-3 to TRBJ2-1, with 8 bases lining up with TRBD2. CDR1 and CDR2 from the germline V gene are SGHTA and FQGTGA. There are 14 residues in the CDR3. Trimming took 8 bases from V and 8 from J; bases not matched to a gene: 11. The CDR3 DNA follows: TGTGCCAGCGGAAACGGGGGGGGCTTCGATGAGCAGTTCTTC. Translating it yields CASGNGGGFDEQFF.

For the CDR3, the DNA is TGCAGTGCCCAACTAGCGGGAGGCACCCAATACGAGCAGTACTTC. It yields the protein CSAQLAGGTQYEQYF. V is TRBV20-1 and J is TRBJ2-7; 12 bases align to TRBD2. Germline loops: CDR1 DFQATT, CDR2 SNEGSKA (reference sequence). V was pared by 6 bases and J by 4 bases, with 10 bases of the junction left unmatched. The CDR3 sequence is 15 residues long.

This rearrangement joins TRBV28 to TRBJ1-2; D gene uncertain. CDR3 length: 13 amino acids. Germline values: CDR1 MDHEN, CDR2 SYDVKM. Trimming cost V 6 bases and J 3 bases, with 11 bases left between them. CDR3 nucleotide sequence: TGTGCCAGCAGGCCTACATCGGACTATGGCTACACCTTC. Translating gives CASRPTSDYGYTF.